This T cell receptor (beta chain) was sequenced in a study of shared clonotypes between healthy human individuals. Clones were read by immunoSEQ multiplex PCR, and TCRdb kept only the in-frame ones, dropping some. The profile shows roughly 1,500,000 clones, 95% to 99% of them singletons. The CDR3 is made up of 12 amino acids. Trimming removed 1 base at V and 7 bases at J, with 5 bases between. The V gene's germline CDR1 is LNHDA and CDR2 SQIVND (reference sequence). This clone was picked up one time. This receptor was identified in a man aged 25-40 years in good health. Sequencing was done on a sample of naive CD4+ T cells sorted from blood. Sample subset: CD45RA+ positively selected. The chain employs TRBV19 and TRBJ1-5; D gene unclear. CDR3 nucleotide sequence: TGTGCCAGTAGTATAGGTCCGCAGCCCCAGCATTTT. Amino acid sequence: CASSIGPQPQHF.